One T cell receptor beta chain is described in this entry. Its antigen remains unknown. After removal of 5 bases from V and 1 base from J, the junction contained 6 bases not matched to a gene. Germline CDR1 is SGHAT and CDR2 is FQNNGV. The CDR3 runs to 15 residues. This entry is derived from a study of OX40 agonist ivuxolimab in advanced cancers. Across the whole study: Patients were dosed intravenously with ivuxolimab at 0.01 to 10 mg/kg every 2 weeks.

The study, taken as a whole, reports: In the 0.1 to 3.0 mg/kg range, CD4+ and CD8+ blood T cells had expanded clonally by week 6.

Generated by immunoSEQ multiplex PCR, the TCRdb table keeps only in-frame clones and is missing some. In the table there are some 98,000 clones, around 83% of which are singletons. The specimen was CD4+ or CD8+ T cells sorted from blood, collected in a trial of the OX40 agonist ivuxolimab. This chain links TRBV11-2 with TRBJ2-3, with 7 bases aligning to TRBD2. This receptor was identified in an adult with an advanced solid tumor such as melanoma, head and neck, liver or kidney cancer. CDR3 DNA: TGTGCCAGCAGCCGCGGGGGTCCTCGCACAGATACGCAGTATTTT. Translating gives CASSRGGPRTDTQYF.